This entry describes one TCR beta chain. Its specificity is unknown. Using its own MiXCR run on the RT-PCR reads, TCRdb lists one record per CDR3 protein. The table records about 160,000 distinct CDR3 sequences, roughly 10% of them present only once. Trimming took off 0 bases at V and 6 bases at J, with 5 bases between the two ends. Germline V gives CDR1 SGHAT, CDR2 FQNNGV. CDR3 length equals 13 residues. These data come from a study of response to subunit inactivated influenza vaccine. Study-wide points: T cells newly recruited by each seasonal influenza vaccination are few, the authors suggested.

V gene TRBV11-2 combines with J gene TRBJ2-2, with unresolved D. The sequence was obtained from a man aged 45 to 65 who received an inactivated influenza vaccine. The source material was non-naive T cells sorted from PBMCs, sampled roughly 47 days after vaccination. CDR3 DNA: TGTGCCAGCAGCTTAGATTGGCCCGGGGAGCTGTTTTTT. Protein product: CASSLDWPGELFF.